This T cell receptor beta chain was sequenced in a study of T cell responses to AZD1222 COVID-19 vaccine. Whole-study findings and limits: In all cases, repertoires were sampled only after the peak T cell response.

V was clipped by 8 bases and J by 0 bases, with 11 bases between them. The CDR3 has 14 amino acids. Per germline, CDR1 MGHDK and CDR2 SYGVNS. As regards this clone: Its specificity is unknown.

TCRdb keeps only in-frame clones here, not all; method: immunoSEQ multiplex PCR. The table shows 50,000 to 55,000 clones, with roughly 83% occurring only once. The chain has TRBV25-1 and TRBJ1-5; D is uncertain. The sequenced sample was peripheral blood, obtained on day 0 of AZD1222 vaccination. This clonotype was sampled from an adult in good health. The CDR3 coding sequence is TGTGCCAGCCAGGATTACTATAGCAATCAGCCCCAGCATTTT. Its translation is CASQDYYSNQPQHF. The full variable domain, completed using reference TRBV25-1 and TRBJ1-5, is EADIYQTPRYLVIGTGKKITLECSQTMGHDKMYWYQQDPGMELHLIHYSYGVNSTEKGDLSSESTVSRIRTEHFPLTLESARPSHTSQYLCASQDYYSNQPQHFGDGTRLSIL.